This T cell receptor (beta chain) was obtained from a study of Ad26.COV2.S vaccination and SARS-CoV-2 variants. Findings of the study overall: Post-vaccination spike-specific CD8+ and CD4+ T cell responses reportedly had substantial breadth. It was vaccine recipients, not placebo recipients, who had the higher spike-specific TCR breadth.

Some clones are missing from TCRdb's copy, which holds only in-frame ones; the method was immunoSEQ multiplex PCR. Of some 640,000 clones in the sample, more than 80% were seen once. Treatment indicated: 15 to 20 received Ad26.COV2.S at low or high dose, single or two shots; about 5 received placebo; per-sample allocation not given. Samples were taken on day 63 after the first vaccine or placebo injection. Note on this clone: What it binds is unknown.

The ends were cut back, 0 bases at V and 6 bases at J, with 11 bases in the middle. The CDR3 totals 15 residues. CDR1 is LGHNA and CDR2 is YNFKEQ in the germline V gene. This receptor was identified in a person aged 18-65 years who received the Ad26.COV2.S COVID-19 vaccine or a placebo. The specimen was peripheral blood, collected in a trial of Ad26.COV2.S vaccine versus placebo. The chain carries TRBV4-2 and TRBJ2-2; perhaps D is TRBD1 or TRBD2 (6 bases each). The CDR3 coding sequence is TGTGCCAGCAGCCAAGAATGGGGGGCTGCCGGGGAGCTGTTTTTT. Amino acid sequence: CASSQEWGAAGELFF.